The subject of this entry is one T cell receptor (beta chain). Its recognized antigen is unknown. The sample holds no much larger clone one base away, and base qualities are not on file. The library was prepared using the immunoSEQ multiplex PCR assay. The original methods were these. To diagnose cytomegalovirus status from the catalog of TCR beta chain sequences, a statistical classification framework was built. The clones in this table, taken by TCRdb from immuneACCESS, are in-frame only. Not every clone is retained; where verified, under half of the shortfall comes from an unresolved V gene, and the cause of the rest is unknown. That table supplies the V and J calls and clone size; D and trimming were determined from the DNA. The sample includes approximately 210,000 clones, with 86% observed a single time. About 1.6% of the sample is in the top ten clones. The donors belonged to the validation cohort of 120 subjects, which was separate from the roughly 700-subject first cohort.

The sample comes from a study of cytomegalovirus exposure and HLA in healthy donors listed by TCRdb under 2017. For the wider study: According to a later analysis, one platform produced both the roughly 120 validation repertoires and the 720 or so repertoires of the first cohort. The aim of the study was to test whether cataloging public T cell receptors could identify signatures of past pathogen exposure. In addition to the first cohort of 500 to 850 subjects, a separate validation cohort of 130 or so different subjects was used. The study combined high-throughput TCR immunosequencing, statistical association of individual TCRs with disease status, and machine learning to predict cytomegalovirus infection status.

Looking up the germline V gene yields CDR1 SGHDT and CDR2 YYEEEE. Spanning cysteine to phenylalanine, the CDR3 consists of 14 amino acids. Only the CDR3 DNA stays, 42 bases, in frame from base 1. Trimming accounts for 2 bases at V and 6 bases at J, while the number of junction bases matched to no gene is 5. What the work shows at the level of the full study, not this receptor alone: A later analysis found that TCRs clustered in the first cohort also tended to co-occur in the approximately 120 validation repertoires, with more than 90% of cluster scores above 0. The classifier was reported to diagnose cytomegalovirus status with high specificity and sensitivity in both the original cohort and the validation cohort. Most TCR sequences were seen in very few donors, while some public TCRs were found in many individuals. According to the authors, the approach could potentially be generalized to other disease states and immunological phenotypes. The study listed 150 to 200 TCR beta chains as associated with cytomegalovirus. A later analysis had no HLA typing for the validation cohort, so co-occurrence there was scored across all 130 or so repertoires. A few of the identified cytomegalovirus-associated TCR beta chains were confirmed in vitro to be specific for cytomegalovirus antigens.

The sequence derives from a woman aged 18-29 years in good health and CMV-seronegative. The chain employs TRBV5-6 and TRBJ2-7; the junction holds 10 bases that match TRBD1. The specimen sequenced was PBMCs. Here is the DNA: TGTGCCAGCAGCTTTCGCGGACAGGGGGGCGAGCAGTACTTC. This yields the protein CASSFRGQGGEQYF.